This T cell receptor beta chain was obtained from a study of beta chain features in type 1 diabetes (dated by TCRdb to between 2018 and 2020). Broadly, across the study: Patients and healthy donors did not differ in mean age, gender distribution, total cell number or subset yield. The study compared TCRB repertoires of sorted circulating CD4+ T cell subsets between recently diagnosed type 1 diabetes patients and matched healthy donors. A total of under 140,000,000 sorted cells were examined across all samples, and the number of cells per subset was strongly correlated with RNA yield. Whereas all 30 or so donors provided naive and central memory subsets, regulatory and stem cell-like memory subsets were isolated from just 8 patients and about eight healthy donors. General conclusions and limits of the study: PCR might favor shorter templates, but patient and control samples were amplified and corrected together, so any skew would affect both groups equally. At VDJ recombination sites, type 1 diabetes patients had fewer insertions and more deleted nucleotides, which implies abnormalities in thymic rearrangement. A moderate but significant shortening of TCRB CDR3 length was observed in type 1 diabetes patients in all four CD4+ subsets. Only small numbers of individuals were included in the HLA sub-analyses, which left unresolved whether HLA type had any influence on TCRB rearrangement. Because cDNA was sequenced instead of genomic DNA, activated cells with high expression could be over-represented, although the groups did not differ in activation or CD3 levels. Naive, central memory and regulatory TCRB repertoires appeared to be more alike among patients than among healthy donors.

From each donor, a single peripheral blood sample of 90 to 150 mL on average was drawn into heparinised tubes. A BD FACSAria II and a panel including CD45RO, CCR7, CD25, CD127, CD95 and CD27 were used to sort naive, central memory, regulatory and stem cell-like memory CD4+ T cells. Every sorted population had a purity above 98%. PBMCs were separated immediately by Lymphoprep density gradient centrifugation and were stained directly, without being cultured. Samples were stained and sorted in pairs, with one healthy donor and one patient per experiment, so that batch effects were minimized. The germline V gene specifies SGHDN as CDR1 and FVKESK as CDR2. CDR3 length: 13 amino acids, cysteine to phenylalanine. Just the 39-base CDR3 DNA is kept, in frame starting at base 1. This clone was counted only a few times. The specificity of this receptor is unknown. Nothing much larger sits one base from this clone, and base qualities are not available.

The High Capacity cDNA Reverse Transcription Kit was used to reverse transcribe all of the isolated RNA, meaning that expressed TCRB transcripts were what got sequenced. Deep immunoSEQ sequencing was applied to naive, central memory and regulatory T cell samples, giving an average of roughly 3.5 million total reads per sample. Sorted cells were lysed in RLT buffer and RNA was extracted with DNase-treated RNeasy Micro or Mini kits, depending on cell number. Each cell subset was processed separately to prevent cross-contamination, with patient and healthy donor samples processed together. Using the immunoSEQ multiplex PCR, TCRB sequences were amplified from cDNA into 87-bp fragments spanning the CDR3 region. Sequencing of the amplicons was done on the Illumina HiSeq platform. As for how the authors treated the data: Synthetic template baselines were used to correct PCR bias computationally, reads within Hamming distance 2 were collapsed, and singletons that could not be merged were discarded. By aligning reads against IMGT, V, D and J genes, CDR3 length, and insertions or deletions at six rearrangement sites were assigned. Within each subset, clonotype counts were normalized to sorted cell number, after which true diversity and Gini coefficients were computed with the tcR R package. Repertoire sharing was quantified using the overlap coefficient calculated on TCRB nucleotide sequences. The table was pulled from immuneACCESS by TCRdb, which kept in-frame rearrangements only. Such tables lose some clones; where checked, under half of the loss comes from unresolved V genes, and the rest has no known cause. The V and J calls and the clone size are those of that table, but D and trimming were determined from the DNA. For this sample there are a few hundred thousand clones; 25% to 30% appear just once. Jointly, the top ten make up under 4.5% of the sample.

The sequence was obtained from a man aged 30 to 39 in good health. Material: central memory CD4+ T cells from blood. The sequence joins TRBV14 to TRBJ2-5, and the D gene may be TRBD2, 5 bases matching. The DNA end is more similar to TRBJ2-7, so the J call may be wrong. The DNA sequence is TGTGCCAGCAGCCAAGTGGGGAGAAGCGAGCAGTACTTC. It encodes CASSQVGRSEQYF.